This T cell receptor beta chain was retrieved from a study of shared T cell receptors in the human thymus. Measured with immunoSEQ multiplex PCR; TCRdb has only the in-frame clones, and not every one. Among under 850,000 clones, 85% to 90% were seen once, and the ten largest hold approximately 0.01%. CDR3 length: 19 amino acids. From germline, CDR1 is LNHNV and CDR2 YYDKDF (reference sequence). Trimming took 0 bases from V and 9 from J; bases not matched to a gene: 17. The same sample was also used in a study of human thymus T cells. That report notes: From resections taken during corrective heart surgery, the thymus tissue was obtained. Thymic and blood repertoires seemed to show skewed V and J gene use. Unrelated individuals were reported by related research to share highly overlapping thymic repertoires.

The source of this sequence is a boy younger than two with a congenital heart defect. The sequenced sample consisted of thymocytes. The chain employs TRBV15 and TRBJ1-5, with TRBD1 matching 10 bases. The CDR3 DNA follows: TGTGCCACCAGCAGAGATTTTCATAGCGGGACAGGGGAATCATGGCCCCAGCATTTT. Its translation: CATSRDFHSGTGESWPQHF.